This T cell receptor (beta chain) stems from a study of blood T cell repertoires in COVID-19. This CDR3 has 14 residues. Trimming removed 4 bases from V and 1 base from J, with 11 bases in between. Germline lookup yields CDR1 SGHAT and CDR2 FQNNGV. This table comes from immunoSEQ multiplex PCR, and its TCRdb copy is limited to in-frame clones, with some not included. The sample has approximately 300,000 clones; 90% are singletons. The chain couples TRBV11-2 to TRBJ2-7; D remains unclear. Sequencing was carried out using PBMCs or T cells enriched from blood (not recorded which). This TCR was recovered from a woman under 30 with acute COVID-19. The CDR3 nucleotides are TGTGCCAGCAGCTGGCGGCCAGCTTCCTACGAGCAGTACTTC. Translating gives CASSWRPASYEQYF.